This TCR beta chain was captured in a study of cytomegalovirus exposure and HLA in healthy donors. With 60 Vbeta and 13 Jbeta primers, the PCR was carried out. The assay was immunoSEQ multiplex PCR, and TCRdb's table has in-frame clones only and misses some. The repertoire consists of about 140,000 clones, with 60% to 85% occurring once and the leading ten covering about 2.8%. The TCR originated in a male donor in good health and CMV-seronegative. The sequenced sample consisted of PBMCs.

The CDR3: CAWSAHSTDTQYF. The CDR3, as DNA: TGTGCCTGGAGTGCCCACTCGACAGATACGCAGTATTTT. V gene TRBV30 combines with J gene TRBJ2-3; D is undetermined. The germline V gene encodes CDR1 GTSNPN and CDR2 SVGIG (reference sequence). CDR3 length equals 13 residues. The V and J ends lost 1 base and 3 bases respectively, with 8 bases between them.